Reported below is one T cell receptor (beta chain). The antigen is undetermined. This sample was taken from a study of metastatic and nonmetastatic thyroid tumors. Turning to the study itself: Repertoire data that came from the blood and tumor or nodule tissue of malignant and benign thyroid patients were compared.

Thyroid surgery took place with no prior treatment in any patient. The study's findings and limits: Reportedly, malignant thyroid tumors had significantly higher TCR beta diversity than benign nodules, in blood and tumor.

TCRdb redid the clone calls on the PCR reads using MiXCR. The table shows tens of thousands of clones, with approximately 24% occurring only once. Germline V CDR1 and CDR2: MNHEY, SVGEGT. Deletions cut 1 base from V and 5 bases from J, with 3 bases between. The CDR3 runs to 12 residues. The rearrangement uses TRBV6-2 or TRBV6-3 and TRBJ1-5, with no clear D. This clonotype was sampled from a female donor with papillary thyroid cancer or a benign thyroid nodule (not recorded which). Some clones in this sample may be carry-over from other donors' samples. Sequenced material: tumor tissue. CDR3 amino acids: CASSYWDQPQHF. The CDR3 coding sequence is TGTGCCAGCAGTTACTGGGATCAGCCCCAGCATTTT.